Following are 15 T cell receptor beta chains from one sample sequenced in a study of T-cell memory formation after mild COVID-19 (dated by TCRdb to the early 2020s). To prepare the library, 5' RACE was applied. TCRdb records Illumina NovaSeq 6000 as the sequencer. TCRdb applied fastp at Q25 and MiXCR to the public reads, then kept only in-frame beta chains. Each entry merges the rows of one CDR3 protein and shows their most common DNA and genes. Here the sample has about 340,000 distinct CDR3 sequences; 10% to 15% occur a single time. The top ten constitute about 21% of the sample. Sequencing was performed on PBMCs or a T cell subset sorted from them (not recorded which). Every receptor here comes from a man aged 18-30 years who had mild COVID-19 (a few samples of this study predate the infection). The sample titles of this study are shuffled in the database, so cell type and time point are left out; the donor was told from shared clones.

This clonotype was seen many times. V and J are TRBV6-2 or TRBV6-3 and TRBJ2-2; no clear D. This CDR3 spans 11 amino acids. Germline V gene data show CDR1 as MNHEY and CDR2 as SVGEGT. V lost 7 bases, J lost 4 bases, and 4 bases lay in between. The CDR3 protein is CASTSTGELFF. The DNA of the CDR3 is TGTGCCAGCACCTCCACCGGGGAGCTGTTTTTT.

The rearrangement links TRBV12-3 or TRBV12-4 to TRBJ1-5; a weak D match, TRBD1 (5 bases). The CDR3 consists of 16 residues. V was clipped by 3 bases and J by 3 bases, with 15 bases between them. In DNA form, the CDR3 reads TGTGCCAGCAGTTTCCCCCCCGCAGGGACCAATCAGCCCCAGCATTTT. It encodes CASSFPPAGTNQPQHF.

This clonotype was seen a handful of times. Here the CDR3 reads CATSRGFGQGAFQYF. The CDR3 nucleotides are TGTGCCACCAGCAGAGGTTTCGGACAGGGAGCTTTCCAGTACTTC. V is TRBV15 and J is TRBJ2-7; 8 nucleotides agree with TRBD1. Trimming at V came to 1 base and at J to 10 bases, leaving 12 bases not matched to a gene. The CDR3 contains 15 residues. CDR1 and CDR2 from the germline V gene are LNHNV and YYDKDF (reference sequence).

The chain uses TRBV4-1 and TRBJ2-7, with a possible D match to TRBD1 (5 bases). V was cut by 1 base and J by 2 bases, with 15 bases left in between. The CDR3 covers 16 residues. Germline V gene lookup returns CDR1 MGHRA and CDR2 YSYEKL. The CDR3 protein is CASSQVWAGPTYEQYF. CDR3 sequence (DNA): TGCGCCAGCAGCCAAGTGTGGGCAGGGCCCACCTACGAGCAGTACTTC.

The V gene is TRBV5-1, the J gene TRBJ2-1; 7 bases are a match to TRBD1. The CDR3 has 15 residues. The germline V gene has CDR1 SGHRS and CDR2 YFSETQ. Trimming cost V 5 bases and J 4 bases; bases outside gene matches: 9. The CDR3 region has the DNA TGCGCCAGCAGGGGGGAACAGGGGTTATACAATGAGCAGTTCTTC. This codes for CASRGEQGLYNEQFF.

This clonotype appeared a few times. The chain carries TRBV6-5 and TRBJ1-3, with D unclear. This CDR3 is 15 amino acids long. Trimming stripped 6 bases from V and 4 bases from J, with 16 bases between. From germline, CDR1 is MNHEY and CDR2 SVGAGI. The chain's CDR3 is CASRTDFNSGNTIYF. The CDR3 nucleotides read TGTGCCAGCAGAACGGATTTCAACAGCGGAAACACCATATATTTT.

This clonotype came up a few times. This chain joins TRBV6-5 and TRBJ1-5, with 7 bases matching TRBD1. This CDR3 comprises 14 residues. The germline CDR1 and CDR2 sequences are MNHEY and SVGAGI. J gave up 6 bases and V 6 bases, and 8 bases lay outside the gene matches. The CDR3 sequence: CASRAGTESQPQHF. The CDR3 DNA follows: TGTGCCAGCAGGGCCGGGACAGAGAGTCAGCCCCAGCATTTT.

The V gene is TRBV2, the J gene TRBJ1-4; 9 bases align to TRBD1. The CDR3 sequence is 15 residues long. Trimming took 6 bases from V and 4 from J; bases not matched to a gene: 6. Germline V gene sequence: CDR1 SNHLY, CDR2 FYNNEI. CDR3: CASSDLGQGNEKLFF. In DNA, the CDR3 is TGTGCCAGCAGCGATCTGGGACAGGGTAATGAAAAACTGTTTTTT. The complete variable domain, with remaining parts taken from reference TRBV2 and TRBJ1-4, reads EPEVTQTPSHQVTQMGQEVILRCVPISNHLYFYWYRQILGQKVEFLVSFYNNEISEKSEIFDDQFSVERPDGSNFTLKIRSTKLEDSAMYFCASSDLGQGNEKLFFGSGTQLSVL.

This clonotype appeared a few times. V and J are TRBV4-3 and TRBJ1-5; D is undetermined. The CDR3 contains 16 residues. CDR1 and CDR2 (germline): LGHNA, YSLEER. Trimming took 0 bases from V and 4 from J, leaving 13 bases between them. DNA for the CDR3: TGCGCCAGCAGCCAAGATGTGGCGAGTACAAATCAGCCCCAGCATTTT. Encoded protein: CASSQDVASTNQPQHF.

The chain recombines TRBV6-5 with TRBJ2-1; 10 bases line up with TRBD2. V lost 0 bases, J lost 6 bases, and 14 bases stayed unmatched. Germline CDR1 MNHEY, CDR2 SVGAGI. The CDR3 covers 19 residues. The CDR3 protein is CASSYSIPQAGGRSNEQFF. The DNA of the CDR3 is TGTGCCAGCAGTTACTCTATTCCCCAAGCGGGGGGGCGGTCCAATGAGCAGTTCTTC.

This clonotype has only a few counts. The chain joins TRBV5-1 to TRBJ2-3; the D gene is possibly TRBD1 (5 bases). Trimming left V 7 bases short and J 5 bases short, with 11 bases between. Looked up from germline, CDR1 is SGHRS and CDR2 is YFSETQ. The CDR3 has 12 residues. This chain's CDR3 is CASGASQDTQYF. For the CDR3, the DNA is TGCGCCAGCGGGGCTTCCCAAGATACGCAGTATTTT.

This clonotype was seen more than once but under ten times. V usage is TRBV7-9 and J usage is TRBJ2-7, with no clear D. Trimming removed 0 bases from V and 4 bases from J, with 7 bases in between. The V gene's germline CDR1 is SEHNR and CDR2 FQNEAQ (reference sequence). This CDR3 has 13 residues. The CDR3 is CASSLARGYEQYV. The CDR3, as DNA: TGTGCCAGCAGCTTAGCGCGTGGGTACGAGCAGTACGTC.

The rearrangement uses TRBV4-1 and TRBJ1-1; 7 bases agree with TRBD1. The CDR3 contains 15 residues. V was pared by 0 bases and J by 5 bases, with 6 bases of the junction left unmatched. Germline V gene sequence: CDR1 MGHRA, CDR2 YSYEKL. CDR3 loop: CASSQDRTGLTEAFF. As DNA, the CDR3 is TGCGCCAGCAGCCAAGATAGGACAGGTTTAACTGAAGCTTTCTTT.

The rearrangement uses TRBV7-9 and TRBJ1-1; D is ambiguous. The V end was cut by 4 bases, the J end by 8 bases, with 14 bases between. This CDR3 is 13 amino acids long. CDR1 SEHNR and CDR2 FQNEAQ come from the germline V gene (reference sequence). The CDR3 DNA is TGTGCCAGCAGCTCGGTCGGCCCCACAGAAGCTTTCTTT. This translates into CASSSVGPTEAFF.

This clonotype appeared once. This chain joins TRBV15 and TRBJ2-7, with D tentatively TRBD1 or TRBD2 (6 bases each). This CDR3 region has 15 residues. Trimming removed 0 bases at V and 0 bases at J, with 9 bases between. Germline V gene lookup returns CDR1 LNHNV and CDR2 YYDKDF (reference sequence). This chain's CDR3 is CATSREGGTSYEQYF. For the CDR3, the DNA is TGTGCCACCAGCAGAGAAGGGGGGACCTCCTACGAGCAGTACTTC.